Below, 31 T cell receptor beta chains from the same sample are listed, as sequenced in a study of radiotherapy plus CTLA-4 blockade in lung cancer. Clones were read by immunoSEQ multiplex PCR, and TCRdb kept only the in-frame ones, dropping some. The sample contains 85,000 to 130,000 clones, about 83% of which appear only once. This material consisted of peripheral blood, taken from a patient treated with radiotherapy plus ipilimumab. These TCRs come from a human donor with non-small cell lung cancer that progressed on radiotherapy plus ipilimumab. Some clones in this sample may be carry-over from other donors' samples.

The chain recombines TRBV28 with TRBJ2-7; D is ambiguous. This CDR3 has 14 amino acids. Germline CDR1 MDHEN, CDR2 SYDVKM. Trimming removed 3 bases from V and 3 bases from J, with 12 bases in between. In nucleotides, the CDR3 is TGTGCCAGCAGTTTGTGGGCCACCCTCTACGAGCAGTACTTC. It yields the protein CASSLWATLYEQYF. Supplemented by reference TRBV28 and TRBJ2-7, the full variable domain reads DVKVTQSSRYLVKRTGEKVFLECVQDMDHENMFWYRQDPGLGLRLIYFSYDVKMKEKGDIPEGYSVSREKKERFSLILESASTNQTSMYLCASSLWATLYEQYFGPGTRLTVT.

CDR3 amino acids: CASSGQIPNEKLFF. The DNA for the CDR3 is TGTGCCAGCAGTGGACAGATACCTAATGAAAAACTGTTTTTT. This rearrangement joins TRBV28 to TRBJ1-4; D is possibly TRBD1 (6 bases). Trimming cost V 5 bases and J 3 bases, with 10 bases left between them. CDR1 and CDR2 from the germline V gene are MDHEN and SYDVKM. The CDR3 consists of 14 residues.

The V call is TRBV29-1, the J call TRBJ2-3, with a possible D match to TRBD2 (5 bases). Germline CDR1 SQVTM, CDR2 ANQGSEA. This CDR3 is built from 16 residues. The ends were cut back, 6 bases at V and 0 bases at J, with 19 bases in the middle. This CDR3 is CSVNGGRGASTDTQYF. The CDR3 DNA is TGCAGCGTCAATGGCGGGCGAGGAGCTAGCACAGATACGCAGTATTTT.

This clone was seen only once. The rearrangement uses TRBV7-9 and TRBJ1-1, with a possible D match to TRBD1 (6 bases). CDR1 and CDR2 from the germline V gene are SEHNR and FQNEAQ (reference sequence). CDR3 size: 14 residues. Trimming took 6 bases from V and 3 from J, leaving 14 bases between them. CDR3: CASSFQGPHTEAFF. The CDR3 nucleotides read TGTGCCAGCAGTTTCCAGGGGCCCCACACTGAAGCTTTCTTT.

The rearrangement joins TRBV7-2 to TRBJ2-2, with D perhaps matching TRBD1 (6 bases). Trimming took off 5 bases at V and 6 bases at J, with 16 bases between the two ends. CDR3 length: 15 residues. Per germline, CDR1 SGHTA and CDR2 FQGNSA. CDR3 in DNA: TGTGCCAGCAGCATCAACAGGGCTCTCGCCGGGGAGCTGTTTTTT. This sequence encodes CASSINRALAGELFF.

The V and J genes are TRBV7-2 and TRBJ2-3; TRBD2 agrees at 8 bases. The CDR3 length is 14 residues. The germline V gene has CDR1 SGHTA and CDR2 FQGNSA. The V segment lost 5 bases and the J segment 5 bases; nucleotides outside the gene matches: 6. In DNA form, the CDR3 reads TGTGCCAGCAGCCGGGGGGGCGGTGGAGATACGCAGTATTTT. Amino acid sequence: CASSRGGGGDTQYF.

For this clone: The junction shows a germline mismatch at one end, possibly a read error. J is TRBJ1-1 and V is TRBV14; possible D gene TRBD1, 5 bases. The CDR3 length is 18 residues. Germline V gene sequence: CDR1 SGHDN, CDR2 FVKESK. The CDR3 DNA reads TGTGCCAGCAGCCAATCACCTATCGGGACGGGCGGGGTGACTGGAGCTTTCTTT. This gives the protein CASSQSPIGTGGVTGAFF.

The chain joins TRBV2 to TRBJ1-6; D not certain. CDR1 is SNHLY, CDR2 FYNNEI, per germline. The CDR3 sequence is 11 residues long. Trimming removed 9 bases from V and 6 bases from J, with 6 bases in between. This chain's CDR3 is CARGRNSPLHF. The CDR3 DNA follows: TGTGCCAGAGGACGTAATTCACCCCTCCACTTT.

The DNA for the CDR3 is TGTGCCAGTAGCCACGGACAGGGGAACACTGAAGCTTTCTTT. Protein: CASSHGQGNTEAFF. The rearrangement links TRBV19 to TRBJ1-1, with 8 positions matching TRBD1. Germline trimming cut 6 bases from V and 1 base from J; bases unmatched to any gene: 4. The length of the CDR3 is 14 residues. CDR1 LNHDA and CDR2 SQIVND come from the germline V gene (reference sequence). The full variable domain, in which reference TRBV19 and TRBJ1-1 provide the parts outside the CDR3, is DGGITQSPKYLFRKEGQNVTLSCEQNLNHDAMYWYRQDPGQGLRLIYYSQIVNDFQKGDIAEGYSVSREKKESFPLTVTSAQKNPTAFYLCASSHGQGNTEAFFGQGTRLTVV.

This chain links TRBV9 with TRBJ1-5; no definite D call. Germline loops: CDR1 SGDLS, CDR2 YYNGEE. Trimming left V 4 bases short and J 6 bases short, with 11 bases between. The CDR3 length is 13 residues. CDR3 DNA sequence: TGTGCCAGCAGCAGGGCTGATTCTCAGCCCCAGCATTTT. Translated, it gives CASSRADSQPQHF.

The chain recombines TRBV2 with TRBJ1-6; 9 positions match TRBD1. This CDR3 has 14 residues. The germline CDR1 and CDR2 sequences are SNHLY and FYNNEI. V lost 5 bases, J lost 9 bases, and 5 bases stayed unmatched. The CDR3 bases are TGTGCCAGCAGTCAACAGGGGGCAGGTTCACCCCTCCACTTT. As protein: CASSQQGAGSPLHF.

DNA for the CDR3: TGTGCCAGCAGTACTAGACAGGGACTTGGCTACACCTTC. Translated, it gives CASSTRQGLGYTF. V is TRBV27 and J is TRBJ1-2; 7 nucleotides match TRBD1. This CDR3 contains 13 residues. V trimming: 5 bases; J trimming: 7 bases; junction bases outside the gene matches: 7. Per germline, CDR1 MNHEY and CDR2 SMNVEV (reference sequence).

This clone came up once. The chain is built from TRBV20-1 and TRBJ1-1; D ambiguous. V lost 6 bases and J 3 bases, leaving 8 bases between the germline ends. This CDR3 is 11 amino acids long. Germline CDR1 is DFQATT and CDR2 is SNEGSKA (reference sequence). CDR3: CSAGGYTEAFF. In nucleotides, the CDR3 is TGCAGTGCGGGAGGTTACACTGAAGCTTTCTTT.

The chain is built from TRBV4-2 and TRBJ2-7, with 10 bases fitting TRBD2. V gave up 4 bases and J gave up 5 bases; unmatched junction bases: 17. Germline V gives CDR1 LGHNA, CDR2 YNFKEQ. This CDR3 is 18 amino acids long. CDR3 sequence (DNA): TGTGCCAGCAGCCCTCAACCAACAAATAGCGGGGGGTGGAACGAGCAGTACTTC. This translates into CASSPQPTNSGGWNEQYF.

V and J are TRBV2 and TRBJ2-6; D gene uncertain. Germline CDR1 reads SNHLY; CDR2 reads FYNNEI. The CDR3 loop spans 16 amino acids. The germline V and J ends were trimmed by 5 bases and 1 base, with 12 bases remaining between them. The CDR3 region has the DNA TGTGCCAGCAGTTCCTCCGCTCCGTCTGGGGCCAACGTCCTGACTTTC. Amino acid sequence: CASSSSAPSGANVLTF.

The chain employs TRBV5-6 and TRBJ1-5, with a tentative D call TRBD1 (6 bases). The V gene lost 4 bases and the J gene lost 5 bases, with 22 bases spanning the gap. The CDR3 covers 17 residues. Per germline, CDR1 SGHDT and CDR2 YYEEEE. DNA for the CDR3: TGTGCCAGCAGCCATTCGTGGGGGAACAGGGTTGATCAGCCCCAGCATTTT. This translates into CASSHSWGNRVDQPQHF.

V and J are TRBV9 and TRBJ2-3, with D possibly being TRBD1 or TRBD2 (5 bases each). The germline V and J ends were trimmed by 4 bases and 7 bases, with 25 bases remaining between them. In germline, CDR1 is SGDLS, CDR2 YYNGEE. The CDR3 has 17 amino acids. DNA for the CDR3: TGTGCCAGCAGCCTTCTTTCCCGGGGCGAGACACAGCATACGCAGTATTTT. It translates to CASSLLSRGETQHTQYF.

The CDR3 protein is CASSLGRDSPLHF. The CDR3, as DNA: TGCGCCAGCAGCTTGGGGAGGGATTCACCCCTCCACTTT. V gene TRBV5-1 combines with J gene TRBJ1-6; no reliable D call. Per the germline V gene, CDR1 is SGHRS and CDR2 is YFSETQ. The V end lost 0 bases, the J end lost 8 bases, and 6 bases lay between the germline ends. The length of the CDR3 is 13 residues.

This chain connects TRBV5-4 to TRBJ2-6; D is undetermined. Deletions cut 9 bases from V and 2 bases from J, with 15 bases between. Germline V lookup: CDR1 SGHNT, CDR2 YYREEE (reference sequence). The CDR3 is 15 amino acids. The CDR3 region has the DNA TGTGCCATCCCACGGACGTCCCCTGGGGCCAACGTCCTGACTTTC. Amino acids: CAIPRTSPGANVLTF.

The count of this clone is one. The chain uses TRBV5-1 and TRBJ1-5; 7 positions agree with TRBD1. Losses at the gene ends were 4 bases for V and 6 bases for J; bases not matched to a gene: 10. The CDR3 contains 15 residues. Per the germline V gene, CDR1 is SGHRS and CDR2 is YFSETQ. The CDR3 bases are TGCGCCAGCAGCACAGAGACAGGGTGGGGTCAGCCCCAGCATTTT. The encoded protein is CASSTETGWGQPQHF.

This chain joins TRBV5-1 and TRBJ2-3, with D possibly matching TRBD2 (6 bases). Germline CDR1 and CDR2: SGHRS and YFSETQ. The length of the CDR3 is 15 residues. V was clipped by 0 bases and J by 1 base, with 9 bases between them. The CDR3 protein is CASSLVPGGTDTQYF. The CDR3 coding sequence is TGCGCCAGCAGCTTGGTGCCGGGGGGCACAGATACGCAGTATTTT.

The chain is built from TRBV14 and TRBJ1-1, with unresolved D. Looked up from germline, CDR1 is SGHDN and CDR2 is FVKESK. V lost 0 bases and J 8 bases, leaving 16 bases between the germline ends. This CDR3 region has 15 residues. The CDR3 nucleotides read TGTGCCAGCAGCCAAGATCTCTCTTTGTGGAGAGAAGCTTTCTTT. It is translated as CASSQDLSLWREAFF.

J is TRBJ2-5 and V is TRBV4-3; D is perhaps TRBD1 (8 bases). V lost 0 bases to trimming and J lost 4 bases, with 15 bases between them. Germline lookup yields CDR1 LGHNA and CDR2 YSLEER. This CDR3 region has 16 residues. The CDR3 here is CASSQDSHRGGETQYF. The CDR3, as DNA: TGCGCCAGCAGCCAAGATAGTCACAGGGGGGGAGAGACCCAGTACTTC.

This clone was picked up one time. The chain joins TRBV27 to TRBJ2-2; TRBD1 matches 7 bases. The CDR3 sequence is 17 residues long. Germline V gene data show CDR1 as MNHEY and CDR2 as SMNVEV (reference sequence). V was clipped by 0 bases and J by 4 bases; unmatched bases: 8. The CDR3 nucleotides are TGTGCCAGCAGTTTATCCTTGGGGACAGTGGGCACCGGGGAGCTGTTTTTT. Translated: CASSLSLGTVGTGELFF.

The J gene is TRBJ2-7, the V gene TRBV29-1; D gene unclear. The V gene lost 7 bases and the J gene lost 6 bases, with 16 bases spanning the gap. Germline V lookup: CDR1 SQVTM, CDR2 ANQGSEA. This CDR3 is 12 amino acids long. This CDR3 reads CSAGPFEVEQYF. The CDR3 DNA reads TGCAGCGCCGGGCCGTTTGAAGTCGAGCAGTACTTC.

This chain uses TRBV7-9 with TRBJ2-7, with D possibly being TRBD1 or TRBD2 (6 bases each). Germline lookup yields CDR1 SEHNR and CDR2 FQNEAQ (reference sequence). This CDR3 comprises 16 residues. V was pared by 5 bases and J by 7 bases, with 24 bases between. CDR3 bases: TGTGCCAGCAGCCACTCCGGGGGCGGCGGTAAAGGTGAGCAGTACTTC. Amino acids: CASSHSGGGGKGEQYF.

V usage is TRBV7-3 and J usage is TRBJ2-3; 16 bases match TRBD2. Germline V gene data show CDR1 as SGHTA and CDR2 as FQGTGA. This CDR3 has 16 residues. The trim removed 5 bases at V and 6 bases at J, leaving 5 bases unmatched. Written as DNA, the CDR3 is TGTGCCAGCAGCCAAGGGACTAGCGGGGGGGCCGATACGCAGTATTTT. Amino acid sequence: CASSQGTSGGADTQYF.

The V gene is TRBV19, the J gene TRBJ1-1, with D perhaps matching TRBD1 (5 bases). V shed 3 bases and J shed 5 bases, with 13 bases lying between them. Germline-derived CDR1 and CDR2 are LNHDA and SQIVND (reference sequence). CDR3 size: 14 residues. The CDR3 nucleotides read TGTGCCAGTAGTATCCAGGGAAGAGGAACTGAAGCTTTCTTT. Amino acid sequence: CASSIQGRGTEAFF.

The genes are TRBV20-1 and TRBJ2-3, with no clear D. The V gene's germline CDR1 is DFQATT and CDR2 SNEGSKA (reference sequence). The CDR3 covers 11 residues. Trimming removed 3 bases at V and 5 bases at J, with 6 bases between. The CDR3 bases are TGCAGTGCTAGGGGCCGAGATACGCAGTATTTT. Amino acid sequence: CSARGRDTQYF.

This clone was seen only a few times. This chain uses TRBV19 with TRBJ2-7; maybe TRBD2 (7 bases). Germline CDR1 is LNHDA and CDR2 is SQIVND (reference sequence). The CDR3 contains 13 residues. V lost 3 bases and J lost 5, with 11 bases in between. CDR3 sequence reads: CASSIEGGHEQYF. CDR3 DNA: TGTGCCAGTAGTATCGAGGGGGGGCACGAGCAGTACTTC.

Regarding this clone: Other DNA sequences from this sample encode an identical CDR3 as well. The V call is TRBV13, the J call TRBJ2-1; either TRBD1 or TRBD2 may fit D (6 bases each). The CDR3 sequence is 13 residues long. Trimming left V 6 bases short and J 10 bases short, with 16 bases between. In germline, CDR1 is PRHDT, CDR2 FYEKMQ (reference sequence). CDR3 coding DNA: TGTGCCAGCAGGGGCACTAGCACAGGGGAGCAGTTCTTC. Its translation is CASRGTSTGEQFF.